The present T cell receptor beta chain was sequenced within a study of Ad26.COV2.S vaccination and SARS-CoV-2 variants (dated by TCRdb to the early 2020s). With regard to the full study: Donors in the vaccine arm were drawn from COV1001, a multicentre, randomized, double-blind, placebo-controlled phase I-IIa trial testing Ad26.COV2.S in healthy adults. Throughout the experiments and outcome assessment, investigators stayed blinded to trial group allocation. Ad26.COV2.S was administered intramuscularly at 5 x 10^10 or 1 x 10^11 viral particles, either as a single shot or as two shots given 56 days apart. Trial participants were randomized into five groups of five, in which low-dose or high-dose Ad26.COV2.S was given once or twice, or placebo was given on both occasions. TCRbeta repertoire sequencing was used to assess the specificity and breadth of SARS-CoV-2-reactive T cell receptors after Ad26.COV2.S vaccination. The TCR-sequenced set comprised about 30 samples: some 19 Ad26.COV2.S vaccine recipients, 5 placebo recipients and 8 SARS-CoV-2 convalescent individuals.

Of note for this clone: The antigen it binds to is not known. No qualities accompany the bases; no much larger clone lies one base away.

The intended sense of this specimen's treatment or condition label: over 15 received Ad26.COV2.S at low or high dose, single or two shots; about 5 received placebo; per-sample allocation not given. Repertoires of vaccine and placebo recipients were sequenced from samples collected on day 63 after the first injection. Between 29 July and 7 August 2020, Cohort 1b enrolled about 27 adults aged 18-55 years at one site in Boston, USA. Ad26.COV2.S was a replication-incompetent adenovirus type 26 vector expressing a prefusion-stabilized SARS-CoV-2 spike protein from the original Wuhan strain. From the cysteine through the phenylalanine, the CDR3 covers 17 amino acids. The only DNA kept is the CDR3, 51 bases in frame from the first base. Taken from the germline V gene, the CDR1 and CDR2 loops are MRHNA and SNTAGT. A distance of 19 bases separates the germline ends of V and J, which lose 3 bases and 4 bases respectively.

TCRbeta CDR3 regions were sequenced with the immunoSEQ Assay. After extraction, genomic DNA underwent amplification by bias-controlled multiplex PCR, followed by high-throughput sequencing. The authors' pipeline ran thus. To quantify the absolute abundance of every unique TCRbeta CDR3 region, sequences were collapsed and filtered. Usable DNA was measured by amplifying reference genes present in all nucleated cells, and TCRbeta template counts were normalized to that usable DNA to estimate T cell fraction. Repertoire TCRs were annotated as SARS-CoV-2-specific by exact matching of V gene, CDR3 amino acid sequence and J gene to a known reactive TCR set. The reference SARS-CoV-2 TCR set came from MIRA and was filtered for enrichment in COVID-19-positive ImmuneCODE repertoires, removing public or cross-reactive TCRs. Drawing on the MIRA antigens, annotated TCRs were analysed further at the level of specific ORF or position within ORF. Breadth was defined as annotated unique rearrangements over total unique productive rearrangements; depth was the summed frequency of those rearrangements. Two-sided Wilcoxon rank-sum tests were applied when comparing TCR breadth between groups. TCRdb stores this immuneACCESS table with in-frame sequences only. Part of the clones is absent; in the studies checked, under half of the shortfall reflects unresolved V genes, and no reason is known for the rest. V, J and clone size derive from that table, while D and trimming were established from the DNA sequence. Counted in this sample were 430,000 or so clones; approximately 89% of them appeared once. The ten largest clones take up about 2.7% of the sample.

Broader findings and caveats from the paper: Compared with placebo recipients, Ad26.COV2.S recipients showed higher spike-specific TCR breadth (P = 0.0014). Vaccine and placebo recipients had comparable non-spike TCR breadth, which fits with the vaccine containing only spike. According to the authors, total T cell responses may have been underestimated by the TCR breadth and depth analyses. After vaccination, substantial breadth of spike-specific CD8+ and CD4+ T cell responses was reported. Comparing responses between vaccine doses or regimens was not something the study was powered to do.

The material was peripheral blood, obtained in a trial of Ad26.COV2.S vaccine versus placebo. The chain uses TRBV6-4 and TRBJ1-3; perhaps TRBD1 is the D gene, with 6 bases matching. The sequence was collected from a person between 18 and 65 years old who received the Ad26.COV2.S COVID-19 vaccine or a placebo. At the DNA level, the sequence is TGTGCCAGCAGTGATACCCTTGGGGGCATTGAGGGAAACACCATATATTTT. Its protein reads: CASSDTLGGIEGNTIYF.